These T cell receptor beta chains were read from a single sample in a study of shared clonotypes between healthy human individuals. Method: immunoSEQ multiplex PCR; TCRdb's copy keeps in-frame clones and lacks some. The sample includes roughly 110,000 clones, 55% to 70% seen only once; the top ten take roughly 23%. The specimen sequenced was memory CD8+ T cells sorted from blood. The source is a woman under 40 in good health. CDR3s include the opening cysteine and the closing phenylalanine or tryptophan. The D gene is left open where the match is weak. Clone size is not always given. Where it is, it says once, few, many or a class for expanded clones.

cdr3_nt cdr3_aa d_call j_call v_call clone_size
TGTGCCAGCAGCGTAGGACTCTACGAGCAGTACTTC CASSVGLYEQYF NA TRBJ2-7 TRBV14 NA
TGTGCCAGCAGGACCTCCGGGTGGCGGGAGGGCCCGGAGGAGCAGTACTTC CASRTSGWREGPEEQYF TRBD2 TRBJ2-7 TRBV27 few
TGTGCCAGCAGTTACCCCCCGGACAGCTCCTACGAGCAGTACTTC CASSYPPDSSYEQYF NA TRBJ2-7 TRBV28 NA
TGTGCCAGCAGTTTCTCTAGCGAGCAGTACTTC CASSFSSEQYF NA TRBJ2-7 TRBV28 NA
TGTGCCAGCAGCTTGGGCACTTCTAACTATGGCTACACCTTC CASSLGTSNYGYTF NA TRBJ1-2 TRBV5-4 NA
TGTGCCTGGAGTGTATGGACCGGGGAGCTGTTTTTT CAWSVWTGELFF NA TRBJ2-2 TRBV30 NA
TGCGCCAGCAGTGAGTCGACACCCAACGAGCAGTACTTC CASSESTPNEQYF NA TRBJ2-7 TRBV10-2 NA
TGCGCCAGCAGTGGCCTTAGGGCGAGCTCCTACGAGCAGTACTTC CASSGLRASSYEQYF NA TRBJ2-7 TRBV10-1 NA
TGTGCCAGCAGCCCTGATGGACAGTTCTTC CASSPDGQFF NA TRBJ2-1 TRBV6-1 NA
TGTGCCAGCAGCCTGGGACGGAACACTGAAGCTTTCTTT CASSLGRNTEAFF NA TRBJ1-1 TRBV11-2 NA
TGTGCCAGCAGTGCAGGACAGGGATCAACTAATGAAAAACTGTTTTTT CASSAGQGSTNEKLFF TRBD1 TRBJ1-4 TRBV2 few
TGCAGCGTTGAAGAGCAGGTTAAGGTGTACAATGAGCAGTTCTTC CSVEEQVKVYNEQFF NA TRBJ2-1 TRBV29-1 few
TGCAGTGCTAGGCTTCACTACGAGCAGTACTTC CSARLHYEQYF NA TRBJ2-7 TRBV20-1 NA
TGTGCCAGCAGTTTATTACCCATGGGACAGCGTACCTACGAGCAGTACTTC CASSLLPMGQRTYEQYF TRBD1 TRBJ2-7 TRBV27 many
TGTGCCAGCAGTCGGACTAGCGGGAGTTACGAGCAGTACTTC CASSRTSGSYEQYF TRBD2 TRBJ2-7 TRBV7-9 once
TGTGCCAGCAGCTTGCGGCCAGAGAACACTGAAGCTTTCTTT CASSLRPENTEAFF NA TRBJ1-1 TRBV5-4 few
TGTGCCAGCAGTTACTCGGGCAGTACAATTACCTACGAGCAGTACTTC CASSYSGSTITYEQYF NA TRBJ2-7 TRBV6-5 NA
TGTGCCACCCGGGACCAAGCCTACGAGCAGTACTTC CATRDQAYEQYF NA TRBJ2-7 TRBV27 NA
TGTGCCAGCAGGGTCGTGGTAGCCTCCTACAATGAGCAGTTCTTC CASRVVVASYNEQFF NA TRBJ2-1 TRBV6-1 NA
TGCGCCAGCAGCTTGACCGACAGGCTCATCATCTACGAGCAGTACTTC CASSLTDRLIIYEQYF NA TRBJ2-7 TRBV5-1 NA
TGTGCCAGCAGTGAGGCAGCGGGAGGGGCCGAGCAGTACTTC CASSEAAGGAEQYF TRBD2 TRBJ2-7 TRBV2 few
TGTGCCAGCAGCCCCCTAGGTGGGAGTCCCTACGAGCAGTACTTC CASSPLGGSPYEQYF NA TRBJ2-7 TRBV5-4 NA
TGTGCCAGCAGCGTAGAGGGCAACTACGAGCAGTACTTC CASSVEGNYEQYF NA TRBJ2-7 TRBV9 few
TGTGCCAGCAGTTTGTTGGGCTGGGGATCTGGGGCCAACGTCCTGACTTTC CASSLLGWGSGANVLTF NA TRBJ2-6 TRBV28 NA
TGTGCCAGCAGCATGGGACTAGCGGGGGCCACCGGGGAGCTGTTTTTT CASSMGLAGATGELFF TRBD2 TRBJ2-2 TRBV5-4 NA
TGCGCCAGCAGCCCCTTGACTAGCGGGACCTACAATGAGCAGTTCTTC CASSPLTSGTYNEQFF TRBD2 TRBJ2-1 TRBV4-1 NA
TGTGCCAGCAGCTTGGAGGCAGAAGAGACCCAGTACTTC CASSLEAEETQYF NA TRBJ2-5 TRBV5-4 once
TGTGCCAGCAGTGAAGCAGAAGTCAGCTCATCGGACCTTGCGGTCTTC CASSEAEVSSSDLAVF NA TRBJ2-7 TRBV2 NA
TGTGCCAGCAGCCAAGCTGGGACTAGCGGGGCCTACAATGAGCAGTTCTTC CASSQAGTSGAYNEQFF TRBD2 TRBJ2-1 TRBV4-2 once
TGTGCCAGCAGTACGGGACTACCCACCGGGGAGCTGTTTTTT CASSTGLPTGELFF TRBD2 TRBJ2-2 TRBV6-6 NA
TGTGCCAGCAGTCCCGATGACAGGGGTCTAAGGGAAGCTTTCTTT CASSPDDRGLREAFF TRBD1 TRBJ1-1 TRBV6-4 once
TGTGCCAGCAGTTTACAGGGAGTGAACACTGAAGCTTTCTTT CASSLQGVNTEAFF NA TRBJ1-1 TRBV27 NA
TGTGCCAGCAGCAAAGGTGGGCCGGAGACCTATGGCTACACCTTC CASSKGGPETYGYTF NA TRBJ1-2 TRBV21-1 NA
TGTGCCAGCAGTGGACCCCTTGACAGGGCTAGCACAGATACGCAGTATTTT CASSGPLDRASTDTQYF TRBD1 TRBJ2-3 TRBV25-1 NA
TGCGCCAGCAGCCAAGGACAGGCTGAAGCTTTCTTT CASSQGQAEAFF NA TRBJ1-1 TRBV4-1 once
TGTGCCAGTAAGGGGGACATGGACACTGAAGCTTTCTTT CASKGDMDTEAFF NA TRBJ1-1 TRBV7-8 NA
TGCAGCGTCACCCTAATCACCGGGGAGCTGTTTTTT CSVTLITGELFF NA TRBJ2-2 TRBV29-1 NA
TGTGCCAGCAGTGAGGAGGGGGAACCTGGCTACACCTTC CASSEEGEPGYTF NA TRBJ1-2 TRBV6-1 few
TGTGCCAGCAGTTTATCGTCGGGTAAAAAAGAGACCCAGTACTTC CASSLSSGKKETQYF NA TRBJ2-5 TRBV27 NA
TGCGCCAGCAGCCAAGATATTGCAGTGAACACCGGGGAGCTGTTTTTT CASSQDIAVNTGELFF NA TRBJ2-2 TRBV4-1 NA
TGTGCCAGCAGTTTCGGGAGAGTGAACACCGGGGAGCTGTTTTTT CASSFGRVNTGELFF NA TRBJ2-2 TRBV27 NA
TGTGCCAGCAGAGAGGGGGCGCTGGATGGCTACACCTTC CASREGALDGYTF TRBD1 TRBJ1-2 TRBV2 NA
TGCGCCAGCAGCCTCCGGGACACCTCCTACGAGCAGTACTTC CASSLRDTSYEQYF NA TRBJ2-7 TRBV5-1 many
TGTGCCAGCACCGGACAGGGGACGAGCTCCTACGAGCAGTACTTC CASTGQGTSSYEQYF TRBD1 TRBJ2-7 TRBV11-2 NA